This TCR beta chain was sequenced in a study of blood T cell repertoires in COVID-19. Study summary: Sources were T cells, B-cell-depleted T cells, or PBMCs; the material itself was cDNA or gDNA.

Sequenced by immunoSEQ multiplex PCR; TCRdb stores in-frame clones only, minus some. The profile shows around 200,000 clones, 70% to 90% of them singletons. This CDR3 contains 17 residues. The V and J ends lost 1 base and 1 base respectively, with 16 bases between them. Germline V gene lookup returns CDR1 SGHTA and CDR2 FQGNSA. The chain combines TRBV7-2 with TRBJ2-5; D is perhaps TRBD1 (6 bases). Material: peripheral blood. The receptor was isolated from a woman aged 45-65 years with acute or convalescent COVID-19. The CDR3 nucleotides read TGTGCCAGCAGCTTAGTTGGCTCGGGACACCTCCAAGAGACCCAGTACTTC. Amino acid sequence: CASSLVGSGHLQETQYF.